This T cell receptor (beta chain) derives from a study of technical replicates of blood from a few donors. TCRdb keeps only in-frame clones here, not all; method: immunoSEQ multiplex PCR. The sample lists approximately 31,000 clones; around nine tenths were seen once. V was pared by 4 bases and J by 5 bases, with 18 bases between. Germline-derived CDR1 and CDR2 are SGHAT and FQNNGV. The CDR3 covers 15 residues. The sample taken for sequencing was PBMCs. The chain carries TRBV11-2 and TRBJ2-7; D is perhaps TRBD2 (6 bases). The origin of this receptor is a human donor in good health. Some clones in this sample may be carry-over from other donors' samples. CDR3 protein: CASSSTYGGSNEQYF. The CDR3 DNA is TGTGCCAGCAGCTCAACGTACGGGGGATCCAACGAGCAGTACTTC.